This T cell receptor beta chain was recovered during a study of blood T cell repertoires in COVID-19. The repertoire was sequenced with immunoSEQ multiplex PCR; TCRdb's copy has only in-frame clones and lacks some. The profile shows some 220,000 clones, 80% to 95% of them singletons. V was clipped by 5 bases and J by 5 bases; unmatched bases: 18. This CDR3 is 17 amino acids long. Germline V lookup: CDR1 SEHNR, CDR2 FQNEAQ (reference sequence). Sequencing was carried out using peripheral blood. J is TRBJ2-7 and V is TRBV7-9, with 7 bases matching TRBD2. The TCR comes from a man aged 30-40 years with COVID-19, enrolled during active disease. Written as DNA, the CDR3 is TGTGCCAGCAGCCCACCTAGAAGGGGCGGGGAGGGCGACGAGCAGTACTTC. Amino acid sequence: CASSPPRRGGEGDEQYF. The full variable domain, its missing parts supplied by reference TRBV7-9 and TRBJ2-7, is DTGVSQNPRHKITKRGQNVTFRCDPISEHNRLYWYRQTLGQGPEFLTYFQNEAQLEKSRLLSDRFSAERPKGSFSTLEIQRTEQGDSAMYLCASSPPRRGGEGDEQYFGPGTRLTVT.